This TCR beta chain was identified in a study of CD8 T cells in Susac syndrome. Overall study: The sequenced Susac syndrome patients included more than five who had clinically active disease and about 8 who were in remission.

Random hexamers served to reverse transcribe roughly 0.5 to 1 ug RNA. Across 54 Vbeta and 13 Jbeta, immunoSEQ multiplex PCR amplified TCR beta CDR3. TCRdb analysed the immunoSEQ multiplex PCR reads with MiXCR anew, one entry per CDR3 protein. The sample consists of approximately 190,000 distinct CDR3 sequences, almost 96% of them appearing once. Germline loops: CDR1 SQVTM, CDR2 ANQGSEA. The junction had 2 bases not matched to a gene; V was cut back by 6 bases and J by 0 bases. This CDR3 spans 15 amino acids. The sequenced material came from CD4+ T cells from PBMCs. The receptor's source is a human donor with Susac syndrome. The chain employs TRBV29-1 and TRBJ2-6; the match to TRBD1 covers 10 bases. Here the CDR3 DNA reads TGCAGCGTGAGGACAGGGGGCTCTGGGGCCAACGTCCTGACTTTC. It is translated as CSVRTGGSGANVLTF.